This T cell receptor (beta chain) was retrieved from a study of blood T cell repertoires in COVID-19. Overall study context: Samples representing acute and convalescent COVID-19 were sourced from the United States, Italy and Spain. In each case, the material was cDNA or gDNA derived from T cells, B-cell-depleted T cells, or PBMCs.

Authors' methods: How many nucleated cells were present was estimated from reference gene primer amplification. Generated by immunoSEQ multiplex PCR, the TCRdb table keeps only in-frame clones and is missing some. D and trimming were read from the DNA, whereas the V and J calls and clone size are those reported in that table. The table records roughly 120,000 clones, 82% of them present only once. CDR3 length: 13 residues. Germline values: CDR1 MGHDK, CDR2 SYGVNS. V was cut by 3 bases and J by 8 bases, with 13 bases left in between. The genes are TRBV25-1 and TRBJ1-2; TRBD1 might be the D (5 bases). This TCR was recovered from a man aged 65 to 85 with acute or convalescent COVID-19. The material sequenced was peripheral blood. CDR3 sequence: CASSDQGFYGYTF. CDR3 nucleotides: TGTGCCAGCAGTGACCAGGGATTCTACGGCTACACCTTC.